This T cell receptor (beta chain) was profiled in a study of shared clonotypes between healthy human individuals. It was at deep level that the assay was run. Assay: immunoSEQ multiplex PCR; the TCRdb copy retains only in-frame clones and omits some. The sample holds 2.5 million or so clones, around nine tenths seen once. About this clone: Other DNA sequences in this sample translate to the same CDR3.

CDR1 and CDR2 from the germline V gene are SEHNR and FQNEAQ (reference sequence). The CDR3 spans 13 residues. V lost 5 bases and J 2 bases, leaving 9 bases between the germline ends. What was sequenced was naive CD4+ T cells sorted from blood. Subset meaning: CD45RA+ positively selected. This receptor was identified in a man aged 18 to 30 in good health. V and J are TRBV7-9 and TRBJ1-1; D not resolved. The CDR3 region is CASSLEGNTEAFF. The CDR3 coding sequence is TGTGCCAGCAGCCTCGAGGGTAACACTGAAGCTTTCTTT.